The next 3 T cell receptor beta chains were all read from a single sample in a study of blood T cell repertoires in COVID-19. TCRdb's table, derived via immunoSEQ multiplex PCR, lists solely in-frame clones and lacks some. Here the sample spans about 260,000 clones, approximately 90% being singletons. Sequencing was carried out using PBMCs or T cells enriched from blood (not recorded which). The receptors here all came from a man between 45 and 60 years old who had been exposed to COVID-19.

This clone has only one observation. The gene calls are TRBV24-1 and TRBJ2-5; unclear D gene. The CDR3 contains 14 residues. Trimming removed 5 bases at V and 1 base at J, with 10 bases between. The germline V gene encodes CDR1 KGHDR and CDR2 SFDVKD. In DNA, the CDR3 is TGTGCCACCAGTGTGGCAGGATCCCAAGAGACCCAGTACTTC. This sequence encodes CATSVAGSQETQYF.

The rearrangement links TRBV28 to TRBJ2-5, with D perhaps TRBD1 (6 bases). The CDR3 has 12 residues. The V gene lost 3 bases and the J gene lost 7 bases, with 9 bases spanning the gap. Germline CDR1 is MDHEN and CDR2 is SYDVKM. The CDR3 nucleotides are TGTGCCAGCAGTTTCGAAGGGGGGACCCAGTACTTC. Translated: CASSFEGGTQYF.

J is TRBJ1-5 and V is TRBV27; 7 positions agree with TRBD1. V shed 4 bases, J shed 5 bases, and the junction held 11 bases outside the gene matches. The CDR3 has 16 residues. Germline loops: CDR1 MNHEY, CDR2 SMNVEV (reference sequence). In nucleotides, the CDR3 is TGTGCCAGCAGTTCTATAGGGACAGCCTATCATCAGCCCCAGCATTTT. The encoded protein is CASSSIGTAYHQPQHF.